These 21 T cell receptor beta chains share one sample of origin, sequenced in a study of blood T cell repertoires in COVID-19. TCRdb's copy holds only in-frame clones and misses some; the assay was immunoSEQ multiplex PCR. Of around 250,000 clones listed, approximately 86% are singletons. Material for sequencing was PBMCs or T cells enriched from blood (not recorded which). These receptors came from a woman aged 45-65 years who had recovered from COVID-19.

This chain uses TRBV28 with TRBJ2-7; D is undetermined. Germline CDR1 MDHEN, CDR2 SYDVKM. The CDR3 length is 11 residues. Trimming stripped 6 bases from V and 7 bases from J, with 10 bases between. The CDR3 sequence is CASRFAREQYF. DNA for the CDR3: TGTGCCAGCAGGTTCGCCAGGGAGCAGTACTTC.

The rearrangement joins TRBV15 to TRBJ2-2, with 10 bases matching TRBD2. The CDR3 is 15 residues long. Germline lookup yields CDR1 LNHNV and CDR2 YYDKDF (reference sequence). V lost 4 bases and J lost 6; bases outside the gene matches: 5. The CDR3 here is CATSTLAGEAGELFF. The CDR3 coding sequence is TGTGCCACCAGCACCCTAGCGGGAGAGGCCGGGGAGCTGTTTTTT.

This chain joins TRBV24-1 and TRBJ1-5; 10 bases fit TRBD1. The CDR3 extends over 15 amino acids. V shed 6 bases, J shed 3 bases, and the junction held 4 bases outside the gene matches. The V gene's germline CDR1 is KGHDR and CDR2 SFDVKD. CDR3 region: CATSPGQGYNQPQHF. CDR3 in DNA: TGTGCCACCAGTCCGGGACAGGGGTACAATCAGCCCCAGCATTTT.

The chain joins TRBV6-5 to TRBJ1-1, with TRBD1 as a possible D gene (6 bases). The CDR3 extends over 14 amino acids. CDR1 is MNHEY and CDR2 is SVGAGI in the germline V gene. Trimming stripped 7 bases from V and 4 bases from J, with 16 bases between. Here the CDR3 reads CASTLGGMGTEAFF. Here the CDR3 DNA reads TGTGCCAGCACCCTAGGGGGAATGGGCACTGAAGCTTTCTTT.

The sample holds one count of this clone. This chain connects TRBV5-1 to TRBJ2-7; D is ambiguous. From germline, CDR1 is SGHRS and CDR2 YFSETQ. The V end was cut by 0 bases, the J end by 3 bases, with 4 bases between. The CDR3 loop spans 12 amino acids. The CDR3 loop is CASSLVSYEQYF. DNA for the CDR3: TGCGCCAGCAGCTTGGTTAGCTACGAGCAGTACTTC.

The rearrangement joins TRBV19 to TRBJ1-1, with D perhaps TRBD1 (6 bases). CDR1 and CDR2 (germline): LNHDA, SQIVND (reference sequence). CDR3 length: 14 residues. Trimming took off 5 bases at V and 7 bases at J, with 17 bases between the two ends. The CDR3 protein is CASSFYGTFGEAFF. In DNA form, the CDR3 reads TGTGCCAGTAGTTTCTACGGGACATTCGGTGAAGCTTTCTTT.

The J gene is TRBJ2-1, the V gene TRBV9; TRBD2 aligns across 9 bases. The CDR3 consists of 16 residues. V was pared by 0 bases and J by 3 bases, with 4 bases of the junction left unmatched. Germline CDR1 and CDR2: SGDLS and YYNGEE. CDR3 sequence (DNA): TGTGCCAGCAGCGTAGGAAGTAGCGGGAGCTACAATGAGCAGTTCTTC. Translated: CASSVGSSGSYNEQFF.

The gene calls are TRBV19 and TRBJ1-2; a weak D match, TRBD1 (6 bases). The CDR3 sequence is 15 residues long. Per germline, CDR1 LNHDA and CDR2 SQIVND (reference sequence). V was clipped by 3 bases and J by 4 bases, with 15 bases between them. The CDR3 sequence is CASSIESGEVYGYTF. CDR3 DNA sequence: TGTGCCAGTAGTATCGAGTCAGGGGAAGTCTATGGCTACACCTTC. Full variable domain (outside the CDR3, taken from reference TRBV19 and TRBJ1-2): DGGITQSPKYLFRKEGQNVTLSCEQNLNHDAMYWYRQDPGQGLRLIYYSQIVNDFQKGDIAEGYSVSREKKESFPLTVTSAQKNPTAFYLCASSIESGEVYGYTFGSGTRLTVV.

The rearrangement joins TRBV4-1 to TRBJ1-3; TRBD1 might be the D (6 bases). CDR3 length: 17 residues. CDR1 and CDR2 from the germline V gene are MGHRA and YSYEKL. V was clipped by 1 base and J by 3 bases, with 16 bases between them. CDR3: CASSQGPQGGNGNTIYF. In DNA form, the CDR3 reads TGCGCCAGCAGCCAAGGCCCCCAAGGGGGAAATGGAAACACCATATATTTT.

CDR3 nucleotides: TGTGCCAGCAGCAAAACCGGGACTAATCGATTTGAGACCCAGTACTTC. Protein sequence: CASSKTGTNRFETQYF. The V gene is TRBV7-6, the J gene TRBJ2-5; TRBD2 matches 7 bases. The trim removed 5 bases at V and 5 bases at J, leaving 14 bases unmatched. CDR3 length: 16 amino acids. The V gene's germline CDR1 is SGHVS and CDR2 FNYEAQ.

This chain links TRBV7-9 with TRBJ2-3; possibly TRBD1 for D (5 bases). The CDR3 has 14 amino acids. In germline, CDR1 is SEHNR, CDR2 FQNEAQ (reference sequence). V lost 5 bases and J lost 2, with 11 bases in between. The DNA of the CDR3 is TGTGCCAGCAGCGACAGTGGGGCCACAGATACGCAGTATTTT. Protein sequence: CASSDSGATDTQYF.

The chain joins TRBV2 to TRBJ1-1; D gene uncertain. The CDR3 length is 11 residues. Trimming left V 4 bases short and J 12 bases short, with 12 bases between. Germline CDR1 is SNHLY and CDR2 is FYNNEI. This CDR3 is CASSVDGLTFF. The CDR3 bases are TGTGCCAGCAGTGTCGATGGGCTGACTTTCTTT.

The CDR3 DNA reads as TGTGCCAGCAGCTTGGTGGGCACCTCGAACACCGGGGAGCTGTTTTTT. Protein: CASSLVGTSNTGELFF. This chain links TRBV5-5 with TRBJ2-2, with unresolved D. The V gene lost 0 bases and the J gene lost 0 bases, with 9 bases spanning the gap. CDR1 and CDR2 from the germline V gene are SGHKS and YYEKEE (reference sequence). The CDR3 totals 16 residues.

The chain is built from TRBV12-3 or TRBV12-4 and TRBJ2-1, with 7 bases fitting TRBD2. Trimming cost V 10 bases and J 0 bases; bases outside gene matches: 3. This CDR3 is 13 amino acids long. The CDR3 sequence is CAIGTISYNEQFF. The DNA for the CDR3 is TGTGCCATCGGGACTATCTCCTACAATGAGCAGTTCTTC.

V and J are TRBV7-2 and TRBJ2-7, with D tentatively TRBD2 (6 bases). Trimming pared 2 bases from V and 1 base from J, leaving 12 bases between. The CDR3 spans 15 residues. Germline loops: CDR1 SGHTA, CDR2 FQGNSA. The CDR3 is CASSLSPGTSYEQYF. The CDR3 nucleotides are TGTGCCAGCAGCTTATCGCCCGGGACTTCCTACGAGCAGTACTTC.

The J gene is TRBJ1-1, the V gene TRBV2; D uncertain. Germline-derived CDR1 and CDR2 are SNHLY and FYNNEI. This CDR3 is built from 12 residues. The V gene lost 4 bases and the J gene lost 3 bases, with 6 bases spanning the gap. The CDR3 sequence: CASSVYYTEAFF. DNA of the CDR3: TGTGCCAGCAGTGTATATTACACTGAAGCTTTCTTT.

This clone was picked up one time. The CDR3 DNA reads TGTGCCAGCAGCGAGAGGACAGGGGGCACCGGGGAGCTGTTTTTT. Translating gives CASSERTGGTGELFF. The chain is built from TRBV9 and TRBJ2-2; TRBD1 matches 10 bases. The CDR3 is 15 amino acids. Per the germline V gene, CDR1 is SGDLS and CDR2 is YYNGEE. V lost 3 bases to trimming and J lost 4 bases; unmatched junction nucleotides: 3.

The chain joins TRBV5-1 to TRBJ2-3, with D possibly matching TRBD2 (6 bases). Germline values: CDR1 SGHRS, CDR2 YFSETQ. V lost 3 bases, J lost 6 bases, and 14 bases lay in between. CDR3 size: 14 residues. As DNA, the CDR3 is TGCGCCAGCAGCTGGGGGGACTCGCTGGATACGCAGTATTTT. This encodes CASSWGDSLDTQYF.

The V gene is TRBV21-1, the J gene TRBJ1-5; TRBD1 was called by the table and not checked on the DNA. TRBV21-1 is a pseudogene. The CDR3 is 13 residues long. The CDR3 here is CASSRGHDRPQHF. The CDR3, as DNA: TGTGCCAGCAGCAGGGGACACGATCGTCCCCAGCATTTT.

The chain joins TRBV6-1 to TRBJ2-7; 7 positions match TRBD1. With 5 bases clipped from V and 6 bases from J, the junction kept 7 bases outside the gene matches. The CDR3 is made up of 13 amino acids. The V gene's germline CDR1 is MNHNS and CDR2 SASEGT. CDR3 DNA sequence: TGTGCCAGCAGTTATAACAGGGGCGGCGAGCAGTACTTC. Its protein product is CASSYNRGGEQYF.

This clone has only one observation. This chain links TRBV12-3 or TRBV12-4 with TRBJ2-5; D is possibly TRBD1 (6 bases). V was clipped by 6 bases and J by 5 bases, with 13 bases between them. CDR3 length: 13 residues. The CDR3 DNA sequence: TGTGCCAGCAGAGCAACAGGGCCGGAGACCCAGTACTTC. Its translation is CASRATGPETQYF.